The next 22 T cell receptor beta chains were all read from a single sample in a study of shared clonotypes between healthy human individuals. Profiled with immunoSEQ multiplex PCR; TCRdb holds only in-frame clones, not every one. The sample contains over a million clones, roughly 96% of which appear only once. The sequenced material came from naive CD4+ T cells sorted from blood. Regarding subset: CD45RA+ positively selected. These receptors all come from a man aged 25 to 45 in good health.

The V call is TRBV7-9, the J call TRBJ1-1; perhaps TRBD1 as D (6 bases). Germline V gene sequence: CDR1 SEHNR, CDR2 FQNEAQ (reference sequence). This CDR3 has 15 amino acids. V was trimmed by 4 bases and J by 5 bases, leaving 17 bases between them. The CDR3 DNA follows: TGTGCCAGCAGCTCCCCATCGGGGGGCAGGACTGAAGCTTTCTTT. Amino acid sequence: CASSSPSGGRTEAFF.

The chain combines TRBV10-1 with TRBJ2-7; TRBD2 matches 7 bases. CDR3 length: 12 residues. The junction had 2 bases not matched to a gene; V was cut back by 6 bases and J by 3 bases. CDR1 WNHNN and CDR2 SYGVQD come from the germline V gene (reference sequence). The CDR3 sequence is CASSGGSYEQYF. The DNA for the CDR3 is TGCGCCAGCAGCGGCGGGAGCTACGAGCAGTACTTC.

This chain links TRBV9 with TRBJ2-3; D possibly corresponds to TRBD2 (7 bases). Germline V gene data show CDR1 as SGDLS and CDR2 as YYNGEE. The CDR3 covers 20 residues. Trimming shortened V by 4 bases and J by 2 bases, and 29 bases separated the two germline ends. This CDR3 reads CASSPRGGNPTGGTTDTQYF. CDR3 DNA sequence: TGTGCCAGCAGCCCAAGGGGGGGGAACCCTACTGGGGGAACCACAGATACGCAGTATTTT.

The genes are TRBV6-5 and TRBJ2-1, with 9 bases identical to TRBD2. J gave up 3 bases and V 2 bases, and 2 bases lay outside the gene matches. There are 15 residues in the CDR3. Germline V CDR1 and CDR2: MNHEY, SVGAGI. This chain's CDR3 is CASSYLAGIYNEQFF. Written as DNA, the CDR3 is TGTGCCAGCAGTTACCTAGCGGGGATCTACAATGAGCAGTTCTTC.

The chain couples TRBV18 to TRBJ2-3, with unresolved D. The V gene's germline CDR1 is KGHSH and CDR2 LQKENI. Trimming left V 6 bases short and J 1 base short, with 20 bases between. The CDR3 spans 17 residues. The CDR3 loop is CASSFVQVSAGTDTQYF. Written as DNA, the CDR3 is TGTGCCAGCTCTTTTGTTCAAGTCTCGGCAGGCACAGATACGCAGTATTTT. The variable domain in full, completed from reference TRBV18 and TRBJ2-3, reads NAGVMQNPRHLVRRRGQEARLRCSPMKGHSHVYWYRQLPEEGLKFMVYLQKENIIDESGMPKERFSAEFPKEGPSILRIQQVVRGDSAAYFCASSFVQVSAGTDTQYFGPGTRLTVL.

This clone was recorded a few times. The chain has TRBV7-3 and TRBJ2-1, with a possible D match to TRBD2 (6 bases). The CDR3 is 21 residues long. V was pared by 5 bases and J by 0 bases, with 29 bases between. Germline CDR1 reads SGHTA; CDR2 reads FQGTGA. The CDR3 reads CASSKWVPRTLPGSSYNEQFF. The DNA for the CDR3 is TGTGCCAGCAGCAAATGGGTACCCAGGACTTTACCCGGGAGCTCCTACAATGAGCAGTTCTTC.

The chain links TRBV7-2 to TRBJ1-2, with a weak D call TRBD1 (5 bases). V was pared by 5 bases and J by 0 bases, with 22 bases between. The germline gives CDR1 SGHTA, CDR2 FQGNSA. CDR3 length: 18 amino acids. The CDR3 sequence: CASSTTDSGSVTNYGYTF. The CDR3 bases are TGTGCCAGCAGCACTACCGACAGTGGCTCGGTGACTAACTATGGCTACACCTTC.

The chain recombines TRBV19 with TRBJ1-5, with a weak D call TRBD1 (6 bases). CDR3 length: 19 residues. Trimming shortened V by 9 bases and J by 0 bases, and 27 bases separated the two germline ends. The germline gives CDR1 LNHDA, CDR2 SQIVND (reference sequence). CDR3 sequence (DNA): TGTGCCAGCAGCTACAGGGCTACGGAATTACGCCCTAGCAATCAGCCCCAGCATTTT. Translating gives CASSYRATELRPSNQPQHF.

The chain links TRBV6-4 to TRBJ2-3; 13 bases line up with TRBD2. This CDR3 comprises 15 residues. Trimming removed 3 bases from V and 9 bases from J; junction bases left unmatched: 6. Per the germline V gene, CDR1 is MRHNA and CDR2 is SNTAGT. CDR3 DNA sequence: TGTGCCAGCAGTGAACTAGCGGGAGGGCCGGGAACGCAGTATTTT. Protein: CASSELAGGPGTQYF.

This rearrangement joins TRBV19 to TRBJ2-1, with TRBD2 matching over 8 bases. Unmatched junction bases numbered 22, after V lost 3 bases and J lost 9 bases. The germline gives CDR1 LNHDA, CDR2 SQIVND (reference sequence). The CDR3 contains 19 residues. CDR3 amino acids: CASSITERPGLGGKGEQFF. The CDR3 DNA sequence: TGTGCCAGTAGTATCACGGAGAGACCGGGACTAGGAGGTAAGGGTGAGCAGTTCTTC. The whole variable domain, remainder taken from reference TRBV19 and TRBJ2-1, is DGGITQSPKYLFRKEGQNVTLSCEQNLNHDAMYWYRQDPGQGLRLIYYSQIVNDFQKGDIAEGYSVSREKKESFPLTVTSAQKNPTAFYLCASSITERPGLGGKGEQFFGPGTRLTVL.

The chain links TRBV6-4 to TRBJ1-1; 7 bases are a match to TRBD1. V lost 6 bases to trimming and J lost 5 bases; unmatched junction nucleotides: 6. The germline CDR1 and CDR2 sequences are MRHNA and SNTAGT. CDR3 length: 13 residues. The CDR3 coding sequence is TGTGCCAGCAGGGGGACAGAACAGACTGAAGCTTTCTTT. The encoded protein is CASRGTEQTEAFF.

J is TRBJ1-2 and V is TRBV27; possible D gene TRBD1, 5 bases. The germline gives CDR1 MNHEY, CDR2 SMNVEV (reference sequence). The CDR3 runs to 14 residues. V was shortened by 3 bases and J by 4 bases, with 12 bases between the two germline ends. The CDR3 DNA sequence: TGTGCCAGCAGTTTTTGGGGGTCTAGCTATGGCTACACCTTC. It specifies CASSFWGSSYGYTF.

The chain employs TRBV25-1 and TRBJ1-5, with 12 positions matching TRBD1. After removal of 9 bases from V and 5 bases from J, the junction contained 8 bases not matched to a gene. CDR3 size: 15 residues. Germline assignment: CDR1 MGHDK and CDR2 SYGVNS. The CDR3 sequence is CARETRDRGHQPQHF. CDR3 nucleotide sequence: TGTGCCAGAGAAACCCGGGACAGGGGGCATCAGCCCCAGCATTTT. Drawing the rest from reference TRBV25-1 and TRBJ1-5, the complete variable domain is EADIYQTPRYLVIGTGKKITLECSQTMGHDKMYWYQQDPGMELHLIHYSYGVNSTEKGDLSSESTVSRIRTEHFPLTLESARPSHTSQYLCARETRDRGHQPQHFGDGTRLSIL.

The gene calls are TRBV5-4 and TRBJ2-6; D may be TRBD2 (5 bases). Germline assignment: CDR1 SGHNT and CDR2 YYREEE (reference sequence). The CDR3 has 16 amino acids. The ends were cut back, 2 bases at V and 3 bases at J, with 12 bases in the middle. The CDR3 DNA reads TGTGCCAGCAGCTTTGGGAGAAGGAGTGGGGCCAACGTCCTGACTTTC. Its protein is CASSFGRRSGANVLTF.

V usage is TRBV5-5 and J usage is TRBJ1-2; TRBD1 is a possible D gene (6 bases). This CDR3 is built from 15 residues. The germline V gene has CDR1 SGHKS and CDR2 YYEKEE (reference sequence). Trimming stripped 5 bases from V and 4 bases from J, with 18 bases between. Here the CDR3 DNA reads TGTGCCAGCAGTCTTGCCAAACAGGGAAGCTATGGCTACACCTTC. It translates to CASSLAKQGSYGYTF.

V usage is TRBV2 and J usage is TRBJ2-1; D may correspond to TRBD1 or TRBD2 (6 bases each). V was pared by 0 bases and J by 5 bases, with 20 bases between. The CDR3 extends over 18 amino acids. Germline CDR1 reads SNHLY; CDR2 reads FYNNEI. The CDR3 DNA follows: TGTGCCAGCAGTGAAGCCCCCCCCGGGGGCGGTATCCACAATGAGCAGTTCTTC. Translated: CASSEAPPGGGIHNEQFF.

Comment on this clone: The same CDR3 also results from other DNA sequences found in this sample. This sequence joins TRBV5-1 and TRBJ2-1; a possible D gene is TRBD1 (5 bases). V dropped 3 bases and J dropped 0 bases, with 7 bases sitting between them. This CDR3 comprises 14 residues. Germline V lookup: CDR1 SGHRS, CDR2 YFSETQ. The CDR3 nucleotides read TGCGCCAGCAGCTCCGACAGCTCCTACAATGAGCAGTTCTTC. Its translation: CASSSDSSYNEQFF. Based on the CDR3 plus reference TRBV5-1 and TRBJ2-1, the full variable domain is KAGVTQTPRYLIKTRGQQVTLSCSPISGHRSVSWYQQTPGQGLQFLFEYFSETQRNKGNFPGRFSGRQFSNSRSEMNVSTLELGDSALYLCASSSDSSYNEQFFGPGTRLTVL.

The chain employs TRBV7-2 and TRBJ2-5; TRBD2 is a possible D gene (6 bases). Trimming took off 4 bases at V and 5 bases at J, with 11 bases between the two ends. Germline loops: CDR1 SGHTA, CDR2 FQGNSA. The length of the CDR3 is 13 residues. CDR3 DNA sequence: TGTGCCAGCAGCTATGGGGGGTTTGAGACCCAGTACTTC. This gives the protein CASSYGGFETQYF. The variable domain in full, completed from reference TRBV7-2 and TRBJ2-5, reads GAGVSQSPSNKVTEKGKDVELRCDPISGHTALYWYRQSLGQGLEFLIYFQGNSAPDKSGLPSDRFSAERTGGSVSTLTIQRTQQEDSAVYLCASSYGGFETQYFGPGTRLLVL.

V gene TRBV28 combines with J gene TRBJ1-5; D uncertain. Germline V gene sequence: CDR1 MDHEN, CDR2 SYDVKM. V lost 6 bases and J 2 bases, leaving 14 bases between the germline ends. The CDR3 totals 15 residues. CDR3 loop: CASRRTLERNQPQHF. The CDR3 DNA reads TGTGCCAGCAGAAGGACGCTGGAACGCAATCAGCCCCAGCATTTT.

The J gene is TRBJ2-5, the V gene TRBV14; no firm D call. Germline-derived CDR1 and CDR2 are SGHDN and FVKESK. V lost 5 bases and J 9 bases, leaving 13 bases between the germline ends. The CDR3 sequence is 12 residues long. CDR3 residues: CASSSNERAQYF. DNA for the CDR3: TGTGCCAGCAGCTCCAACGAAAGGGCCCAGTACTTC. Variable domain in full (rest from reference TRBV14 and TRBJ2-5): EAGVTQFPSHSVIEKGQTVTLRCDPISGHDNLYWYRRVMGKEIKFLLHFVKESKQDESGMPNNRFLAERTGGTYSTLKVQPAELEDSGVYFCASSSNERAQYFGPGTRLLVL.

The chain is built from TRBV5-6 and TRBJ2-7; 14 bases map to TRBD2. V was clipped by 4 bases and J by 4 bases; unmatched bases: 4. CDR3 size: 15 residues. CDR1 and CDR2 from the germline V gene are SGHDT and YYEEEE. The CDR3 protein is CASSRGTSGRYEQYF. In DNA, the CDR3 is TGTGCCAGCAGCCGAGGGACTAGCGGGAGATACGAGCAGTACTTC.

The chain is built from TRBV6-5 and TRBJ1-2; weak D call: TRBD1 (6 bases). CDR1 MNHEY and CDR2 SVGAGI come from the germline V gene. The V end lost 6 bases, the J end lost 2 bases, and 16 bases lay between the germline ends. The CDR3 length is 15 residues. In DNA form, the CDR3 reads TGTGCCAGCAGCCCCTTGGGGGGGCAGAACTATGGCTACACCTTC. Its translation: CASSPLGGQNYGYTF.